The subject of this entry is one T cell receptor (beta chain). The antigen is undetermined. This sample was included in a study of prognosis after radiotherapy for stage I lung cancer. Losses at the gene ends were 2 bases for V and 4 bases for J; bases not matched to a gene: 6. Germline V gene data show CDR1 as KGHDR and CDR2 as SFDVKD. This CDR3 comprises 15 residues. Two rounds of multiplex PCR amplified TCR beta CDR3 from genomic DNA. For every TRBV and TRBJ gene, a specific primer was used in first-round PCR. TCRdb re-derived calls from the multiplex PCR reads in MiXCR, one entry per CDR3 protein. Seen here are tens of thousands of distinct CDR3 sequences, less than 40% observed once, and the top ten hold around an eighth. Study observations and caveats: TRBV and TRBJ gene usage reportedly differed between patients with and without metastases.

This receptor was identified in a donor of 50 years or more with non-small cell lung cancer. The starting material was PBMCs, obtained before or after stereotactic body radiation therapy (not recorded which). The chain uses TRBV24-1 and TRBJ1-2; 7 nucleotides line up with TRBD1. The CDR3 DNA sequence: TGTGCCACCAGTGATTCCAACAGGGACAGCTATGGCTACACCTTC. It encodes CATSDSNRDSYGYTF.